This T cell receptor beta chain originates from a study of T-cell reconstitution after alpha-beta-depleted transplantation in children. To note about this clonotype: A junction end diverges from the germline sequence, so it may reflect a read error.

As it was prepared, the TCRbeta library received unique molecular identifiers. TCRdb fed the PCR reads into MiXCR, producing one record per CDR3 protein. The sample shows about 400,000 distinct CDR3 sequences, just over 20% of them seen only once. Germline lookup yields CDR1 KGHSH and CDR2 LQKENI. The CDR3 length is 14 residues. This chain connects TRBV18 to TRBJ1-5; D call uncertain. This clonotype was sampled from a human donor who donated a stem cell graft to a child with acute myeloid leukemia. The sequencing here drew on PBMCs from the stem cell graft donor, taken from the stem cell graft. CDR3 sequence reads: CASSPLSDNKPQHF. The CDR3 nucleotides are TGTGCCAGCTCACCTCTCTCCGACAATAAGCCCCAGCATTTT.